This entry describes one T cell receptor (beta chain). The record originates from a study of blood T cells in healthy people across ages. V was shortened by 5 bases and J by 4 bases, with 14 bases between the two germline ends. CDR3 size: 14 residues. Isolated per sample were at least 7 million PBMCs. Together with a sample-barcoded 5' primer, a J-beta primer mix was included in a second PCR lasting about 7 to 11 cycles. TCRdb processed the 5' RACE reads anew with MiXCR; each CDR3 protein has one entry. The table includes some 1.6 million distinct CDR3 sequences, around 35% detected once. The chain combines TRBV12-3 or TRBV12-4 with TRBJ1-2; D is possibly TRBD1 (5 bases). The sequence was obtained from a woman in her 30s in good health. The specimen was blood. CDR3 sequence: CASSPPGQTYGYTF. The CDR3 nucleotides are TGTGCCAGCAGTCCCCCAGGGCAGACCTATGGCTACACCTTC.